The 26 T cell receptor beta chains in this list originate from one sample, sequenced in a study of blood T cells in healthy people across ages. A sample-barcoded 5' primer and a J-beta primer mix were used in a second PCR of about 6 to 11 cycles. TCRdb re-derived calls from the 5' RACE reads in MiXCR, one entry per CDR3 protein. The sample lists about 800,000 distinct CDR3 sequences, 55% to 70% occurring once. Sequenced sample: blood. The receptors come from a man younger than 45 in good health.

J is TRBJ2-2 and V is TRBV15; a possible D gene is TRBD1 (5 bases). Trimming shortened V by 6 bases and J by 3 bases, and 14 bases separated the two germline ends. Germline V lookup: CDR1 LNHNV, CDR2 YYDKDF (reference sequence). CDR3 size: 15 residues. As DNA, the CDR3 is TGTGCCACCAGACGTGACAGTTGGGACACCGGGGAGCTGTTTTTT. Encoded protein: CATRRDSWDTGELFF.

This clonotype was counted a few times. Here the CDR3 DNA reads TGTGCCAGCCAAGCGGGAGTCTACTACGAGCAGTACTTC. Translation gives CASQAGVYYEQYF. The chain uses TRBV11-1 and TRBJ2-5; 8 nucleotides line up with TRBD2. The assigned J gene may be wrong: the sequence end matches TRBJ2-7 better. The CDR3 is made up of 13 amino acids. CDR1 is SGHAT and CDR2 is FQDESV in the germline V gene (reference sequence).

This chain connects TRBV10-3 to TRBJ2-7; D may be TRBD1 or TRBD2 (5 bases each). V dropped 4 bases and J dropped 0 bases, with 7 bases sitting between them. The CDR3 contains 13 residues. Germline V CDR1 and CDR2: ENHRY, SYGVKD. The CDR3 DNA reads TGTGCCATCAGTGCCGGGACCTCCTACGAGCAGTACTTC. Residues: CAISAGTSYEQYF.

V and J are TRBV4-2 and TRBJ2-1; 8 bases match TRBD2. V trimming: 0 bases; J trimming: 3 bases; junction bases outside the gene matches: 10. This CDR3 comprises 18 residues. Per germline, CDR1 LGHNA and CDR2 YNFKEQ. The DNA of the CDR3 is TGTGCCAGCAGCCAAGAGACACAAACTAGCGGCGGCTACAATGAGCAGTTCTTC. Translated: CASSQETQTSGGYNEQFF.

The chain has TRBV7-2 and TRBJ2-3; TRBD2 matches at 16 bases. The ends lost 5 bases at V and 3 bases at J; junction bases unmatched: 5. Germline CDR1 reads SGHTA; CDR2 reads FQGNSA. This CDR3 contains 17 residues. CDR3 DNA: TGTGCCAGCAGCCCCGAGGGACTAGCGGGAGGGACAGATACGCAGTATTTT. Translating gives CASSPEGLAGGTDTQYF.

The chain joins TRBV5-1 to TRBJ2-7; possible D gene TRBD1, 5 bases. Germline V CDR1 and CDR2: SGHRS, YFSETQ. V dropped 2 bases and J dropped 10 bases, with 22 bases sitting between them. The CDR3 extends over 15 amino acids. The CDR3 DNA follows: TGCGCCAGCAGCTTTGGGGCAGAACGAAGCTCCCCTCAGTACTTC. Its protein is CASSFGAERSSPQYF.

This chain joins TRBV13 and TRBJ2-1; D is possibly TRBD1 (5 bases). This CDR3 has 14 amino acids. V dropped 7 bases and J dropped 5 bases, with 15 bases sitting between them. The germline V gene has CDR1 PRHDT and CDR2 FYEKMQ (reference sequence). CDR3 in amino acids: CASNRNNVNNEQFF. The CDR3, as DNA: TGTGCCAGCAACAGGAATAATGTCAACAATGAGCAGTTCTTC.

This clonotype was observed a few times. This rearrangement joins TRBV29-1 to TRBJ2-5; weak D call: TRBD2 (6 bases). The CDR3 extends over 12 amino acids. Germline assignment: CDR1 SQVTM and CDR2 ANQGSEA. V lost 6 bases and J 4 bases, leaving 12 bases between the germline ends. CDR3 sequence (DNA): TGCAGCGTCAAGCGGGCGGGAGAGACCCAGTACTTC. Its translation: CSVKRAGETQYF. The full variable domain, in which reference TRBV29-1 and TRBJ2-5 provide the parts outside the CDR3, is SAVISQKPSRDICQRGTSLTIQCQVDSQVTMMFWYRQQPGQSLTLIATANQGSEATYESGFVIDKFPISRPNLTFSTLTVSNMSPEDSSIYLCSVKRAGETQYFGPGTRLLVL.

The chain joins TRBV6-5 to TRBJ2-7; the D gene is possibly TRBD2 (6 bases). In germline, CDR1 is MNHEY, CDR2 SVGAGI. This CDR3 is built from 15 residues. Between the trimmed V and J ends, which lost 5 bases and 7 bases, there was a span of 21 bases. The chain's CDR3 is CASSPLGGPDNEQYF. As DNA, the CDR3 is TGTGCCAGCAGTCCCTTGGGAGGCCCAGACAATGAGCAGTACTTC.

This sequence joins TRBV29-1 and TRBJ2-1; 7 bases are shared with TRBD2. The germline CDR1 and CDR2 sequences are SQVTM and ANQGSEA. V gave up 0 bases and J gave up 8 bases; unmatched junction bases: 7. The CDR3 extends over 14 amino acids. The CDR3 DNA reads TGCAGCGTTGAAGATCGGGCTAGCGGAGATGAGCAGTTCTTC. This translates into CSVEDRASGDEQFF.

The chain recombines TRBV6-2 or TRBV6-3 with TRBJ2-7, with 7 bases matching TRBD2. The CDR3 extends over 12 amino acids. Germline assignment: CDR1 MNHEY and CDR2 SVGEGT. V was pared by 7 bases and J by 3 bases, with 3 bases of the junction left unmatched. The CDR3 protein is CASKSGNYEQYF. CDR3 nucleotides: TGTGCCAGCAAGAGCGGGAACTACGAGCAGTACTTC.

J is TRBJ2-7 and V is TRBV5-1; 7 bases fit TRBD1. This CDR3 comprises 16 residues. Per germline, CDR1 SGHRS and CDR2 YFSETQ. Losses at the gene ends were 3 bases for V and 2 bases for J; bases not matched to a gene: 11. The CDR3 loop reads CASSWRTGSSTYEQYF. CDR3 nucleotides: TGCGCCAGCAGCTGGAGGACAGGAAGCTCAACCTACGAGCAGTACTTC.

This clonotype has just a few counts. CDR3 in DNA: TGTGCCAGCAGCTCGACAGGGACCTGGGGAGAGACCCAGTACTTC. Translated: CASSSTGTWGETQYF. This sequence joins TRBV7-2 and TRBJ2-5; 7 bases align to TRBD1. The CDR3 is 15 residues long. V dropped 4 bases and J dropped 4; count of bases not matched to a gene: 9. CDR1 SGHTA and CDR2 FQGNSA come from the germline V gene.

This clonotype was counted many times. The rearrangement joins TRBV15 to TRBJ2-5, with D possibly TRBD2 on 5 matching bases. Germline V gene data show CDR1 as LNHNV and CDR2 as YYDKDF (reference sequence). The CDR3 covers 13 residues. V lost 3 bases, J lost 4 bases, and 9 bases lay in between. CDR3 DNA: TGTGCCACCAGCAGCCTGGCGGGAGAGACCCAGTACTTC. Protein sequence: CATSSLAGETQYF.

This clonotype was seen only a few times. V gene TRBV4-3 combines with J gene TRBJ2-1, with D possibly matching TRBD2 (6 bases). V lost 0 bases, J lost 9 bases, and 15 bases lay in between. CDR3 length: 15 amino acids. Germline lookup yields CDR1 LGHNA and CDR2 YSLEER. Here the CDR3 reads CASSQEPLALSEQFF. The CDR3 DNA is TGCGCCAGCAGCCAAGAGCCCCTAGCGTTGTCTGAGCAGTTCTTC.

This clonotype was counted once. V gene TRBV6-5 combines with J gene TRBJ2-3; TRBD1 matches at 9 bases. The CDR3 spans 16 residues. Germline V gene lookup returns CDR1 MNHEY and CDR2 SVGAGI. V lost 4 bases, J lost 5 bases, and 10 bases stayed unmatched. The CDR3 nucleotides read TGTGCCAGCAGTTCCCGGGACAGGGTTGGTGTAGATACGCAGTATTTT. Its translation is CASSSRDRVGVDTQYF.

The gene calls are TRBV6-6 and TRBJ1-2; 8 positions match TRBD1. CDR3 size: 15 residues. J lost 5 bases, V lost 6 bases, and 11 bases had no gene match. Germline V CDR1 and CDR2: MNHNY, SVGAGI (reference sequence). This CDR3 reads CASSQRQGQGYGYTF. Written as DNA, the CDR3 is TGTGCCAGCAGCCAAAGACAGGGGCAGGGGTATGGCTACACCTTC.

The chain carries TRBV7-8 and TRBJ2-2; D gene uncertain. CDR1 and CDR2 (germline): SGHVS, FQNEAQ. With 1 base removed from V and 4 bases from J, the gap between germline ends came to 4 bases. This CDR3 has 13 residues. Here the CDR3 reads CASSLVSTGELFF. Written as DNA, the CDR3 is TGTGCCAGCAGCTTAGTGAGCACCGGGGAGCTGTTTTTT. Filled out from reference TRBV7-8 and TRBJ2-2, the complete variable domain reads GAGVSQSPRYKVAKRGQDVALRCDPISGHVSLFWYQQALGQGPEFLTYFQNEAQLDKSGLPSDRFFAERPEGSVSTLKIQRTQQEDSAVYLCASSLVSTGELFFGEGSRLTVL.

The chain couples TRBV12-5 to TRBJ2-1; D perhaps matches TRBD2 (6 bases). Germline lookup yields CDR1 LGHNT and CDR2 FRNRAP. Trimming shortened V by 4 bases and J by 4 bases, and 11 bases separated the two germline ends. This CDR3 comprises 14 residues. CDR3 sequence: CASGWTTSYNEQFF. The CDR3 bases are TGTGCTAGTGGTTGGACGACTAGTTACAATGAGCAGTTCTTC.

The chain carries TRBV27 and TRBJ2-3; D ambiguous. Germline V gene data show CDR1 as MNHEY and CDR2 as SMNVEV (reference sequence). The CDR3 contains 13 residues. Trimming stripped 10 bases from V and 2 bases from J, with 13 bases between. DNA for the CDR3: TGTGCCACAACCGGGCCTGTCACAGATACGCAGTATTTT. This encodes CATTGPVTDTQYF.

This clonotype was counted a few times. This chain connects TRBV20-1 to TRBJ2-3; 9 bases match TRBD2. The V gene's germline CDR1 is DFQATT and CDR2 SNEGSKA (reference sequence). The CDR3 sequence is 14 residues long. The junction had 9 bases not matched to a gene; V was cut back by 5 bases and J by 6 bases. The CDR3 is CSAQRGDLLDTQYF. The CDR3, as DNA: TGCAGTGCTCAGCGGGGGGATTTATTGGATACGCAGTATTTT.

The rearrangement joins TRBV3-1 to TRBJ2-7, with a tentative D call TRBD2 (6 bases). Deletions cut 0 bases from V and 2 bases from J, with 11 bases between. The germline gives CDR1 LGHDT, CDR2 YNNKEL (reference sequence). CDR3 length: 15 amino acids. The CDR3 loop is CASSQDPSVTYEQYF. The CDR3 bases are TGTGCCAGCAGCCAAGATCCTAGCGTAACCTACGAGCAGTACTTC.

This clonotype occurred once. V gene TRBV10-3 combines with J gene TRBJ1-2; no definite D call. Trimming took off 5 bases at V and 5 bases at J, with 6 bases between the two ends. CDR1 and CDR2 from the germline V gene are ENHRY and SYGVKD. The CDR3 is 11 amino acids. The CDR3 nucleotides are TGTGCCATCAGTTTAGGTTATGGCTACACCTTC. Its protein is CAISLGYGYTF.

The table lists this clonotype with many counts. This chain connects TRBV28 to TRBJ2-7, with unresolved D. V was cut by 7 bases and J by 3 bases, with 13 bases left in between. This CDR3 region has 13 residues. The germline gives CDR1 MDHEN, CDR2 SYDVKM. CDR3 nucleotides: TGTGCCAGCAATCCACTGCTTCACTACGAGCAGTACTTC. As protein: CASNPLLHYEQYF.

V gene TRBV25-1 combines with J gene TRBJ2-4; possibly TRBD1 for D (6 bases). The DNA matches TRBJ2-7 better at its end, which makes the J call doubtful. The germline V gene has CDR1 MGHDK and CDR2 SYGVNS. The CDR3 totals 11 residues. DNA for the CDR3: TGTGCCAGGAGACAGGCCTGCGAGCAGTACTTC. The encoded protein is CARRQACEQYF.

This clonotype was seen a single time. The rearrangement joins TRBV6-6 to TRBJ1-2, with 9 bases aligning to TRBD1. The CDR3 extends over 13 amino acids. Looked up from germline, CDR1 is MNHNY and CDR2 is SVGAGI (reference sequence). The J segment lost 3 bases and the V segment lost 8 bases, leaving 4 bases of the junction unmatched. CDR3 region: CASRTGEDYGYTF. The CDR3 nucleotides are TGTGCCAGCCGGACAGGGGAGGACTATGGCTACACCTTC.